Following are 10 T cell receptor beta chains from one sample sequenced in a study of shared clonotypes between healthy human individuals. Some clones are missing from TCRdb's copy, which holds only in-frame ones; the method was immunoSEQ multiplex PCR. The repertoire holds around 940,000 clones, with around 80% as singletons. The sample was memory CD4+ T cells sorted from blood. Specified subset: CD45RA-negative fraction. These receptors came from a man aged 18 to 30 in good health.

This clone came up a few times. This sample includes further DNA sequences coding for the same CDR3. This chain connects TRBV4-1 to TRBJ2-3; the match to TRBD2 covers 10 bases. The junction had 8 bases not matched to a gene; V was cut back by 2 bases and J by 3 bases. The CDR3 is made up of 17 amino acids. Germline lookup yields CDR1 MGHRA and CDR2 YSYEKL. The CDR3 is CASSQPLLAGGTDTQYF. The CDR3 nucleotides read TGCGCCAGCAGCCAACCCTTATTAGCGGGAGGAACAGATACGCAGTATTTT.

In the case of this clone: Other DNA sequences within the sample encode an identical CDR3. V gene TRBV19 combines with J gene TRBJ2-6; D is undetermined. The CDR3 has 15 residues. Trimming shortened V by 3 bases and J by 2 bases, and 8 bases separated the two germline ends. Germline V gene data show CDR1 as LNHDA and CDR2 as SQIVND (reference sequence). As DNA, the CDR3 is TGTGCCAGTAGTATCGGTGGGGCTGGGGCCAACGTCCTGACTTTC. This translates into CASSIGGAGANVLTF.

In regard to this clone: A far larger clone is one nucleotide away, so this likely arose from a read error. Different DNA sequences within this sample yield the same CDR3. The chain uses TRBV11-2 and TRBJ1-1; D is uncertain. CDR1 is SGHAT, CDR2 FQNNGV, per germline. V shed 0 bases and J shed 0 bases, with 2 bases lying between them. This CDR3 contains 13 residues. The CDR3 sequence: CASSLELNTEAFF. CDR3 DNA: TGTGCCAGCAGCTTAGAACTGAACACTGAAGCTTTCTTT.

This clone has only one observation. The J gene is TRBJ1-1, the V gene TRBV18; D is perhaps TRBD1 (5 bases). The V gene's germline CDR1 is KGHSH and CDR2 LQKENI. V dropped 2 bases and J dropped 4 bases, with 14 bases sitting between them. The CDR3 is made up of 15 amino acids. The CDR3 DNA is TGTGCCAGCTCACCAGGGACCGGGGAGGCCACTGAAGCTTTCTTT. Translated: CASSPGTGEATEAFF.

The rearrangement joins TRBV6-1 to TRBJ1-2; 9 bases agree with TRBD1. This CDR3 spans 15 amino acids. From germline, CDR1 is MNHNS and CDR2 SASEGT. V gave up 3 bases and J gave up 4 bases; unmatched junction bases: 6. This CDR3 reads CASSDQGTGFYGYTF. The CDR3 nucleotides are TGTGCCAGCAGTGACCAGGGGACAGGGTTCTATGGCTACACCTTC.

The genes are TRBV2 and TRBJ1-2; D ambiguous. Germline lookup yields CDR1 SNHLY and CDR2 FYNNEI. The CDR3 sequence is 11 residues long. V shed 0 bases and J shed 8 bases, with 4 bases lying between them. The CDR3 DNA reads TGTGCCAGCAGTGAAGCTGAAGGCTACACCTTC. Its translation is CASSEAEGYTF.

This rearrangement joins TRBV28 to TRBJ2-3, with 9 bases aligning to TRBD2. The CDR3 is 14 residues long. Germline trimming cut 8 bases from V and 4 bases from J; bases unmatched to any gene: 7. Germline assignment: CDR1 MDHEN and CDR2 SYDVKM. This chain's CDR3 is CASASSGVADTQYF. Written as DNA, the CDR3 is TGTGCCAGCGCCTCTAGCGGGGTGGCAGATACGCAGTATTTT. The entire variable domain, with the rest obtained from reference TRBV28 and TRBJ2-3, is as follows: DVKVTQSSRYLVKRTGEKVFLECVQDMDHENMFWYRQDPGLGLRLIYFSYDVKMKEKGDIPEGYSVSREKKERFSLILESASTNQTSMYLCASASSGVADTQYFGPGTRLTVL.

This chain connects TRBV10-2 to TRBJ2-6; 9 bases align to TRBD2. With V trimmed by 6 bases and J by 3 bases, 6 bases remained unmatched. Germline V gene sequence: CDR1 WSHSY, CDR2 SAAADI. The CDR3 runs 16 residues. The CDR3 coding sequence is TGCGCCAGCAGCCCGGGACTAGCTGGTGGGGCCAACGTCCTGACTTTC. Protein sequence: CASSPGLAGGANVLTF.

The chain combines TRBV18 with TRBJ1-1, with D possibly TRBD1 on 6 matching bases. This CDR3 is 15 amino acids long. Trimming took 4 bases from V and 0 from J, leaving 12 bases between them. CDR1 KGHSH and CDR2 LQKENI come from the germline V gene. CDR3 nucleotide sequence: TGTGCCAGCTCACTCCAGGGGTTCCTGAACACTGAAGCTTTCTTT. As protein: CASSLQGFLNTEAFF.

In this sample, this clone turned up a few times. The J gene is TRBJ2-7, the V gene TRBV6-4, with a tentative D call TRBD1 (5 bases). Trimming removed 8 bases from V and 3 bases from J, with 17 bases in between. CDR1 and CDR2 from the germline V gene are MRHNA and SNTAGT. The CDR3 has 14 amino acids. The DNA for the CDR3 is TGTGCCAGCGCGAGAGAGCAGGGTAGCTACGAGCAGTACTTC. This gives the protein CASAREQGSYEQYF.